These T cell receptor beta chains were read from a single sample in a study of T cell repertoires in cytomegalovirus infection. These receptors' antigens are unknown. One entry per CDR3 protein results from TCRdb running MiXCR on the reads. The sample contains hundreds of thousands of distinct CDR3 sequences, roughly 30% of which appear only once. Sequencing used cultured CD8+ T cells from PBMCs, obtained from culture after CMV antigen stimulation. These receptors all come from a human donor in good health (CMV status not recorded). Some clones in this sample may be carry-over from other donors' samples. Both conserved end residues are part of each CDR3. A D gene is named only where the DNA matches it firmly. Clone size is given for some rows only: seen once, a few or many times, or a class if the clone is expanded.

d_call clone_size j_call v_call cdr3_aa cdr3_nt
TRBD1 NA TRBJ2-5 TRBV6-6 CASSYRTEEHSTGYWETQYF TGTGCCAGCAGTTACCGAACCGAAGAACACTCGACAGGGTATTGGGAGACCCAGTACTTC
TRBD1 NA TRBJ2-5 TRBV27 CASSLGGTGQETQYF TGTGCCAGCAGTTTAGGGGGGACAGGACAAGAGACCCAGTACTTC
NA many TRBJ2-3 TRBV7-6 CASSFVGEADTQYF TGTGCCAGCAGCTTTGTGGGGGAGGCAGATACGCAGTATTTT
NA NA TRBJ2-2 TRBV5-5 CASINRTTNTGELFF TGTGCCAGCATCAACAGGACAACGAACACCGGGGAGCTGTTTTTT
NA NA TRBJ1-4 TRBV27 CASSIMGSGNEKLFF TGTGCCAGCAGTATTATGGGTTCGGGAAATGAAAAACTGTTTTTT
TRBD1 few TRBJ1-5 TRBV6-1 CASSGGLQGSNQPQHF TGTGCCAGCAGTGGGGGCCTACAGGGGTCGAATCAGCCCCAGCATTTT
NA NA TRBJ2-2 TRBV29-1 CSVGDTGELFF TGCAGCGTTGGCGACACCGGGGAGCTGTTTTTT
NA NA TRBJ2-1 TRBV13 CASSLRGVKGGNEQFF TGTGCCAGCAGCTTAAGGGGGGTGAAGGGGGGGAATGAGCAGTTCTTC
TRBD2 many TRBJ2-5 TRBV25-1 CASSDSTSGGAQETQYF TGTGCCAGCAGTGACTCGACTAGCGGGGGGGCACAAGAGACCCAGTACTTC
NA NA TRBJ1-2 TRBV10-3 CAISGAKGYTF TGTGCCATCAGTGGGGCCAAAGGCTACACCTTC
TRBD1 NA TRBJ1-1 TRBV19 CASKPRTGDHTEAFF TGTGCCAGTAAACCTCGGACAGGGGATCATACTGAAGCTTTCTTT
TRBD2 many TRBJ2-5 TRBV7-2 CASSSGLVKETQYF TGTGCCAGCAGCTCCGGACTAGTTAAAGAGACCCAGTACTTC
NA once TRBJ1-2 TRBV5-6 CANSLLRQIVNYGYTF TGTGCCAACAGCCTACTACGACAGATTGTTAACTATGGCTACACCTTC
TRBD1 NA TRBJ1-6 TRBV7-2 CASVRGVSSSYNSPLHF TGTGCCAGCGTCAGGGGGGTTTCGAGCTCCTATAATTCACCCCTCCACTTT
NA few TRBJ2-5 TRBV6-1 CASSSFLKETQYF TGTGCCAGCAGTTCGTTCCTGAAAGAGACCCAGTACTTC
NA NA TRBJ2-6 TRBV27 CASRVASSGANVLTF TGTGCCAGCAGAGTTGCGAGCTCTGGGGCCAACGTCCTGACTTTC
NA NA TRBJ2-1 TRBV4-3 CASSQDPLGRDYNEQFF TGCGCCAGCAGCCAAGACCCCTTGGGGCGAGATTACAATGAGCAGTTCTTC
NA NA TRBJ1-1 TRBV11-2 CASNRRVFKALVMDEAFF TGTGCCAGCAACAGGAGGGTTTTTAAAGCGTTAGTAATGGATGAAGCTTTCTTT
TRBD1 few TRBJ2-1 TRBV9 CASGSSGTGSHYNEQFF TGTGCCAGCGGGAGTTCCGGGACAGGGTCCCACTACAATGAGCAGTTCTTC
NA few TRBJ2-5 TRBV27 CASSSGGGLQETQYF TGTGCCAGCAGTTCAGGGGGGGGGCTGCAAGAGACCCAGTACTTC
TRBD1 NA TRBJ2-2 TRBV4-1 CASSLHILQGTGELFF TGCGCCAGCAGCCTACATATCCTACAGGGGACCGGGGAGCTGTTTTTT
NA few TRBJ2-7 TRBV6-5 CASSYSPNDHKDEQYF TGTGCCAGCAGTTATTCGCCTAACGACCACAAGGACGAGCAGTACTTC
TRBD1 NA TRBJ2-2 TRBV7-9 CASRSDREIRDTGELFF TGTGCCAGCAGATCAGACAGGGAAATTAGAGACACCGGGGAGCTGTTTTTT
TRBD2 few TRBJ2-1 TRBV2 CASSPPGLAGETYNEQFF TGTGCCAGCAGTCCCCCGGGACTAGCGGGGGAAACCTACAATGAGCAGTTCTTC
NA few TRBJ1-1 TRBV10-3 CAIRAGTEAFF TGTGCCATCAGGGCCGGCACTGAAGCTTTCTTT